This TCR beta chain originates from a study of blood T cell repertoires in COVID-19. CDR3 length: 16 residues. Germline assignment: CDR1 SGHNT and CDR2 YYREEE (reference sequence). With 6 bases clipped from V and 1 base from J, the junction kept 5 bases outside the gene matches. Clones were sequenced by immunoSEQ multiplex PCR, and TCRdb holds only the in-frame ones, with some missing. The table shows hundreds of thousands of clones, with roughly nine tenths occurring only once. The receptor's source is a woman between 50 and 59 years old who had been exposed to COVID-19. Sequencing input: PBMCs or T cells enriched from blood (not recorded which). The chain uses TRBV5-4 and TRBJ2-2; 11 bases fit TRBD2. The CDR3 DNA reads as TGTGCCAGCAACACAGGACTAGCGGGGAACACCGGGGAGCTGTTTTTT. Amino acid sequence: CASNTGLAGNTGELFF.